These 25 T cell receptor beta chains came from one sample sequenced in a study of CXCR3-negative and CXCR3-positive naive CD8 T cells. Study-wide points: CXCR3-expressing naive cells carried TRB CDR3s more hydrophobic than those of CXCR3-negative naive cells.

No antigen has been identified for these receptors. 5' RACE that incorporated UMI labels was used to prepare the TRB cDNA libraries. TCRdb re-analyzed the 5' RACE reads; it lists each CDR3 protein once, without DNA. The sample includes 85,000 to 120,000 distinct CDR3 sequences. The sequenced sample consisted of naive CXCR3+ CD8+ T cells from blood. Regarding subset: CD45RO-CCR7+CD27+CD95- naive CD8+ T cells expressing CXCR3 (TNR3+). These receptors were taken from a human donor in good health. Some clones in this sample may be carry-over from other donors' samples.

The CDR3 region is CASSKGGHRESYEQYF. The genes are TRBV21-1 and TRBJ2-7; checking the TCRdb D call of TRBD1 is not possible without DNA. TRBV21-1 is annotated as a pseudogene. This CDR3 has 16 residues.

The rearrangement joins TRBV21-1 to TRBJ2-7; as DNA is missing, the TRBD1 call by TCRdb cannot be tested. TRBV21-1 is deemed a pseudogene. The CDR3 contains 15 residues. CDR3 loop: CASSKARTVSYEQYF.

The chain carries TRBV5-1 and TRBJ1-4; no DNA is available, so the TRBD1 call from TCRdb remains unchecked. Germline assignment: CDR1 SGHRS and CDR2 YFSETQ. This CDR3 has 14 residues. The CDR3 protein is CASSSGLRDEKLFF.

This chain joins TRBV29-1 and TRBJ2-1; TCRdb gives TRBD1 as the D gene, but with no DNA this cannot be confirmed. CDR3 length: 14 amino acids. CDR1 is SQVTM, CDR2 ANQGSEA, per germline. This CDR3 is CSVPLAESDYEQFF.

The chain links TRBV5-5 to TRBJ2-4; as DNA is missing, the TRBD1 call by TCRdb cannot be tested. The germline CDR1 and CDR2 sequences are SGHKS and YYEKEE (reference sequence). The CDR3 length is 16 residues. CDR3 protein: CASTDPDGAGWNIQYF. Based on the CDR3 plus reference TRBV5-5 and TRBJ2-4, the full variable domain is DAGVTQSPTHLIKTRGQQVTLRCSPISGHKSVSWYQQVLGQGPQFIFQYYEKEERGRGNFPDRFSARQFPNYSSELNVNALLLGDSALYLCASTDPDGAGWNIQYFGAGTRLSVL.

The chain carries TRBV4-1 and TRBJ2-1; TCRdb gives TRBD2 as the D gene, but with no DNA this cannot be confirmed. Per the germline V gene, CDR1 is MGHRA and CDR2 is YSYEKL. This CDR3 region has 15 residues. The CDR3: CASSQGPSGKNEQFF.

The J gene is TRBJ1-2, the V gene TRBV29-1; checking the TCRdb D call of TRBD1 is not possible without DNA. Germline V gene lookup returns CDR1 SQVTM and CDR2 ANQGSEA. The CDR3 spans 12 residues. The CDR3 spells CSARQGADGYTF.

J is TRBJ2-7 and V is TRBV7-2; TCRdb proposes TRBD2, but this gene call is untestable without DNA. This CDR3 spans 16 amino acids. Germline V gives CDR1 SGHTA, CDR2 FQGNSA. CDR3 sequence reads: CASSPGLAGGSYEQYF.

The CDR3 sequence: CASSQDTNTEGYTF. This chain links TRBV4-2 with TRBJ1-2. The CDR3 totals 14 residues. Looked up from germline, CDR1 is LGHNA and CDR2 is YNFKEQ.

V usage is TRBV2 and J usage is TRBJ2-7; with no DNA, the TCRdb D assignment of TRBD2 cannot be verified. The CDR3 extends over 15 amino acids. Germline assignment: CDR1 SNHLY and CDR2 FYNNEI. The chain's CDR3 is CASSETASGAYEQYF.

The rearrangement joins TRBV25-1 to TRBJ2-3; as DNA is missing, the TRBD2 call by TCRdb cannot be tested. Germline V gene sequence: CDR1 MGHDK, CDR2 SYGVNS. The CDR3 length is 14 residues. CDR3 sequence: CASSDETRVDTQYF.

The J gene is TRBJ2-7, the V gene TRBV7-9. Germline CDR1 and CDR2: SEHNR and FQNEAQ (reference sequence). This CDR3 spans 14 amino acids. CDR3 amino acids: CASSSVKDLHEQYF.

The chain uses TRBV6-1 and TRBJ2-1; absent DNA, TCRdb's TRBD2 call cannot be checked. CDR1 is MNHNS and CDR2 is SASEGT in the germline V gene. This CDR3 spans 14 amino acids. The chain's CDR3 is CATLGGLAENEQFF.

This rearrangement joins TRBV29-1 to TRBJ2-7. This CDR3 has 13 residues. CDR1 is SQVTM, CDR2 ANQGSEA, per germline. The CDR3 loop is CSVSLLALEAQYF.

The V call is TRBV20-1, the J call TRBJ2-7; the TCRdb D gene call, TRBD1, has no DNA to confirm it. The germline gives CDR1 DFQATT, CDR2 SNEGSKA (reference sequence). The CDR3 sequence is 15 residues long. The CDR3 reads CSATIGTGAPYEQYF.

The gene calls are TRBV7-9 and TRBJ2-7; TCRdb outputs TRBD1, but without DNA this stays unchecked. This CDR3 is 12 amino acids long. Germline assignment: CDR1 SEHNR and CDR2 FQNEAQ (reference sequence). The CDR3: CASSQTAYEQYF.

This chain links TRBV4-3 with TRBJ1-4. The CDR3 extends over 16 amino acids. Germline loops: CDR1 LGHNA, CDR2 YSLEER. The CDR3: CASSQESYATNEKLFF.

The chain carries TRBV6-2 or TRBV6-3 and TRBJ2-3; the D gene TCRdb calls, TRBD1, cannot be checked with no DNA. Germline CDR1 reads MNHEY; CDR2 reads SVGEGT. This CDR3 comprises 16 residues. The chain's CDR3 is CASSYPPGQGTDTQYF.

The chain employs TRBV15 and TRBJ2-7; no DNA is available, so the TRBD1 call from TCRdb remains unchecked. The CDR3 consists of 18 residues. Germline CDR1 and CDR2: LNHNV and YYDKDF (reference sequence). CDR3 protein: CATSRDGPGQGSSYEQYF.

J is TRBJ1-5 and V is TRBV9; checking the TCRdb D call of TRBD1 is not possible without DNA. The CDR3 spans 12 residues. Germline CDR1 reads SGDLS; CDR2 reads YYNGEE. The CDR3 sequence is CASSEGNQPQHF.

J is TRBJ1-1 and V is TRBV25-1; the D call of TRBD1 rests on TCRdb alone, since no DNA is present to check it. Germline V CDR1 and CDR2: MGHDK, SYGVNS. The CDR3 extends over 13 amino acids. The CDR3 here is CATRQGENTEAFF.

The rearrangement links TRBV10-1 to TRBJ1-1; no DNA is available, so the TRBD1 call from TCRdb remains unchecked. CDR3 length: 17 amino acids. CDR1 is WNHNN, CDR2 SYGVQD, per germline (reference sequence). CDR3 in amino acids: CASSNDPEDRVNTEAFF.

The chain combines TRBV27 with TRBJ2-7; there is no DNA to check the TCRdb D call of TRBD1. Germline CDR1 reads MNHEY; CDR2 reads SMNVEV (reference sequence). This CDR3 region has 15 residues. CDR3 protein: CASSLSGTPSYEQYF.

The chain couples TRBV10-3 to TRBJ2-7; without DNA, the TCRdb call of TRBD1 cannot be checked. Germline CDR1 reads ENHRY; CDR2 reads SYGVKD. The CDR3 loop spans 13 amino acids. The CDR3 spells CAISRGKSDEQYF.

The CDR3 protein is CSARVRGEQFF. J is TRBJ2-1 and V is TRBV20-1. This CDR3 is 11 amino acids long. The V gene's germline CDR1 is DFQATT and CDR2 SNEGSKA (reference sequence).